Sequencing of this T cell receptor (beta chain) was carried out in a study of blood T cell repertoires in COVID-19. Study context: The analysed material was cDNA or gDNA that came from T cells, B-cell-depleted T cells, or PBMCs.

Authors' processing steps: Using reference gene primer amplification, nucleated cell counts were estimated. Assay used: immunoSEQ multiplex PCR; TCRdb lists only in-frame clones, some missing. For V, J and clone size, that table is used; D and trimming come from the DNA. Here the sample spans over 140,000 clones, 75% to 80% being singletons. Self-reported history from a screening survey and questionnaire set each donor's cohort. The V and J ends lost 4 bases and 4 bases, in that order; junction bases with no gene match: 13. There are 17 residues in the CDR3. Per the germline V gene, CDR1 is LGHDT and CDR2 is YNNKEL (reference sequence).

The receptor's source is a woman in her forties or fifties who had recovered from COVID-19. The sample was PBMCs or T cells enriched from blood (not recorded which). The chain carries TRBV3-1 (or the pseudogene TRBV3-2) and TRBJ2-5; TRBD1 agrees at 9 bases. CDR3 coding DNA: TGTGCCAGCAGCCGAAGATTTGGAACAGGGGGCGCAGAGACCCAGTACTTC. As protein: CASSRRFGTGGAETQYF.